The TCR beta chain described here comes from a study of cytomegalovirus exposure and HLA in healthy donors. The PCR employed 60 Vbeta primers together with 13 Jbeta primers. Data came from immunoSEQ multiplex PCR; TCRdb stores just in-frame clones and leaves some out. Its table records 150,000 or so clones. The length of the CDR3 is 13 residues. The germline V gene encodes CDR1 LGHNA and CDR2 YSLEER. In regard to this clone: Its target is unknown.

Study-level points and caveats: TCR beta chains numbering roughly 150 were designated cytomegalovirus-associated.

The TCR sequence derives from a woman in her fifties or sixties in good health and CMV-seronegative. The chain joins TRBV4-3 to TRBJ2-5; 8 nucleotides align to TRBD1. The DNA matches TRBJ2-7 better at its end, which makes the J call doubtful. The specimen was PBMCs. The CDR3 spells CASSRRQGSEQYF. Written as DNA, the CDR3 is TGCGCCAGCAGCCGAAGACAGGGGAGCGAGCAGTACTTC.